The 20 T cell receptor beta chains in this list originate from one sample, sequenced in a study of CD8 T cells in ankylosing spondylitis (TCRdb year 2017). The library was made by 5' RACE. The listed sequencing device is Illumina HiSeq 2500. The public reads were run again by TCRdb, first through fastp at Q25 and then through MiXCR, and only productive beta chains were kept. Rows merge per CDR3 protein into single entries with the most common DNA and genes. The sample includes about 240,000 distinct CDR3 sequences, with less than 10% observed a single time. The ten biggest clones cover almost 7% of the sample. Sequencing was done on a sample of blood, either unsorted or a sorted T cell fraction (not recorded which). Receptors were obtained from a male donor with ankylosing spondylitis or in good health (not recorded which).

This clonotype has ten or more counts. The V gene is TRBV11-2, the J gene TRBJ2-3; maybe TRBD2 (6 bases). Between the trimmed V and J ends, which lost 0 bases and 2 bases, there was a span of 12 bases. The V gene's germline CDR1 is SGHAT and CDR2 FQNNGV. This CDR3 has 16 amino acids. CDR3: CASSLDRGFLTDTQYF. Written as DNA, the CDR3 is TGTGCCAGCAGCTTAGATCGGGGGTTTCTCACAGATACGCAGTATTTT.

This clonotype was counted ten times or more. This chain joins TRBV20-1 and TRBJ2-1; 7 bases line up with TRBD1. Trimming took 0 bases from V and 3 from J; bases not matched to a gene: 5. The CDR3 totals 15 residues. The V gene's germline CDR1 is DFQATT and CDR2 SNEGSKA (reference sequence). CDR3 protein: CSARDRGQDYNEQFF. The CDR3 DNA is TGCAGTGCTAGAGATCGAGGACAGGACTACAATGAGCAGTTCTTC.

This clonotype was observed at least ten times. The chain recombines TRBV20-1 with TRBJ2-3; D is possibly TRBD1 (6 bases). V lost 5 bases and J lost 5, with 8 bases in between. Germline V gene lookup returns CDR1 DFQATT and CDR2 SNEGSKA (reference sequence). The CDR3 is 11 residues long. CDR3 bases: TGCAGTGCTCTCAGGGGAGATACGCAGTATTTT. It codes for CSALRGDTQYF.

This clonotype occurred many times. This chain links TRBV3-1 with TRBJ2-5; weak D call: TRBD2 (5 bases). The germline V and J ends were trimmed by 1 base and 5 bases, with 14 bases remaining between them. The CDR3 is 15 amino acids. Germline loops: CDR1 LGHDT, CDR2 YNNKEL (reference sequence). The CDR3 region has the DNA TGTGCCAGCAGCCAAGTGGGCCTAGCAGGCGAGACCCAGTACTTC. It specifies CASSQVGLAGETQYF.

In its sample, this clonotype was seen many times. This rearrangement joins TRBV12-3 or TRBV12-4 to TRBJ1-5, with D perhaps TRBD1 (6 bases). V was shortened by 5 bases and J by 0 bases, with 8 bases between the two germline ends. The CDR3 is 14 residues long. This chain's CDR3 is CASSRTASNQPQHF. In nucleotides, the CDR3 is TGTGCCAGCAGTCGGACAGCTAGCAATCAGCCCCAGCATTTT.

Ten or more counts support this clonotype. Here the CDR3 reads CASSQEDYTYNEQFF. DNA for the CDR3: TGCGCCAGCAGCCAAGAAGACTACACCTACAATGAGCAGTTCTTC. The gene calls are TRBV4-3 and TRBJ2-1; perhaps TRBD2 as D (5 bases). CDR1 LGHNA and CDR2 YSLEER come from the germline V gene. With 0 bases removed from V and 2 bases from J, the gap between germline ends came to 8 bases. CDR3 size: 15 residues.

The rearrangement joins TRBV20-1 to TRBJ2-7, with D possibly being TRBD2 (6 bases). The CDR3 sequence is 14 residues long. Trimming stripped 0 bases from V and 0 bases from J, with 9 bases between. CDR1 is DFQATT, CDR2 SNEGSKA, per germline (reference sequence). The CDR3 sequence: CSARDGGVSYEQYF. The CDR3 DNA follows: TGCAGTGCTAGAGATGGAGGGGTCTCCTACGAGCAGTACTTC.

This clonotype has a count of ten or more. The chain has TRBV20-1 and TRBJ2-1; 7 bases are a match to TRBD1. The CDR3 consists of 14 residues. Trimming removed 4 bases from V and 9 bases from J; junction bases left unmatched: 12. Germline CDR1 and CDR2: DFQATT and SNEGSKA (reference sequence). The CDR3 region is CSATSGTAMGEQFF. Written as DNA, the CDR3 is TGCAGTGCTACCTCCGGGACAGCCATGGGTGAGCAGTTCTTC.

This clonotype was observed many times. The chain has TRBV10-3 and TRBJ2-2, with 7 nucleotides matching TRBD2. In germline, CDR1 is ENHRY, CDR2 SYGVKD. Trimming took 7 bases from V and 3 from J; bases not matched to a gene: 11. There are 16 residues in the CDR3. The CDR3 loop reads CAITGGGWWDTGELFF. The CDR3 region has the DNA TGTGCCATCACTGGCGGGGGATGGTGGGACACCGGGGAGCTGTTTTTT.

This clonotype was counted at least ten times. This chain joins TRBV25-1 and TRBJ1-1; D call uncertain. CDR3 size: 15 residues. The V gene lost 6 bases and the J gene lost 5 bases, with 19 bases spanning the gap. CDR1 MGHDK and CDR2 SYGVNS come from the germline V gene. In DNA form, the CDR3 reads TGTGCCAGCAGCCCCGCCATCCTCTCCCAAACTGAAGCTTTCTTT. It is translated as CASSPAILSQTEAFF.

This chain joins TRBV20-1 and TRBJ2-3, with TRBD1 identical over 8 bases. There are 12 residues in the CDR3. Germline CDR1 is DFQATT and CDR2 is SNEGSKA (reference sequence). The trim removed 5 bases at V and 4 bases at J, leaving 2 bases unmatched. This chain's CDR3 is CSAWTGSDTQYF. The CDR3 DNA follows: TGCAGTGCTTGGACAGGGTCAGATACGCAGTATTTT.

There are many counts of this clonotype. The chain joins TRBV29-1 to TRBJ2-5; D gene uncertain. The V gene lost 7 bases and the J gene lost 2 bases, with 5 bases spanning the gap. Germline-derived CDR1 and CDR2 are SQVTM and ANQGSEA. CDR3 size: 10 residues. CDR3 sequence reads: CSGAQETQYF. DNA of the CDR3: TGCAGCGGAGCACAAGAGACCCAGTACTTC. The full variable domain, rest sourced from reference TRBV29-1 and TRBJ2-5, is SAVISQKPSRDICQRGTSLTIQCQVDSQVTMMFWYRQQPGQSLTLIATANQGSEATYESGFVIDKFPISRPNLTFSTLTVSNMSPEDSSIYLCSGAQETQYFGPGTRLLVL.

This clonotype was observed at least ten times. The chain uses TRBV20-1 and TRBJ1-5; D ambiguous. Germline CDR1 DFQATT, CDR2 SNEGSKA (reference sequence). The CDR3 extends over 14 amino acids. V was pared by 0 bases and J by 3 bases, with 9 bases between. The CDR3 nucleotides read TGCAGTGCTAGAGATACACGGAACAATCAGCCCCAGCATTTT. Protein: CSARDTRNNQPQHF.

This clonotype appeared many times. CDR3 loop: CASTGTGGAYNQPQHF. The CDR3 nucleotides are TGTGCCAGCACCGGGACAGGGGGCGCCTACAATCAGCCCCAGCATTTT. The chain couples TRBV12-3 or TRBV12-4 to TRBJ1-5; 12 bases line up with TRBD1. The ends lost 7 bases at V and 3 bases at J; junction bases unmatched: 7. There are 16 residues in the CDR3.

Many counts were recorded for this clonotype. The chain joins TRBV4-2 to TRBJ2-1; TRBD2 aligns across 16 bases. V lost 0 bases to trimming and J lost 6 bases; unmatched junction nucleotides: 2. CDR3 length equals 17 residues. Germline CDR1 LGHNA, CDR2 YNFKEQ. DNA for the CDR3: TGTGCCAGCAGCCAAGAGGGACTAGCGGGGGGGGCCAATGAGCAGTTCTTC. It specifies CASSQEGLAGGANEQFF.

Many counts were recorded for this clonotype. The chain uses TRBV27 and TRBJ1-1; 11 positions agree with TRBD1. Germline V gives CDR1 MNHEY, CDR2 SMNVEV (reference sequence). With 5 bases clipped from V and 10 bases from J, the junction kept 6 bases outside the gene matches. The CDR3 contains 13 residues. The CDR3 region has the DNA TGTGCCAGCAGTCCCGGACAGGGGGCCGTAGCTTTCTTT. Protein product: CASSPGQGAVAFF.

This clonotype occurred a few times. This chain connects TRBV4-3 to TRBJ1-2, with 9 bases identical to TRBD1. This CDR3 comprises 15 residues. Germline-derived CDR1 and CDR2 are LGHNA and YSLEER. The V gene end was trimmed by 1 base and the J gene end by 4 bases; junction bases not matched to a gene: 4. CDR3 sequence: CASSQAGTGTYGYTF. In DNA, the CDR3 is TGCGCCAGCAGCCAAGCCGGGACAGGGACCTATGGCTACACCTTC.

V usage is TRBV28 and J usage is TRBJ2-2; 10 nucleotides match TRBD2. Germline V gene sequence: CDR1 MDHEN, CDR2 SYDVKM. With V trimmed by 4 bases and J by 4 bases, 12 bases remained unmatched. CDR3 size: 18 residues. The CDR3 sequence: CASSSSPRTSGVTGELFF. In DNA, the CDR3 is TGTGCCAGCAGTTCTTCACCTAGGACTAGCGGAGTCACCGGGGAGCTGTTTTTT. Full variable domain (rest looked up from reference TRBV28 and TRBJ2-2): DVKVTQSSRYLVKRTGEKVFLECVQDMDHENMFWYRQDPGLGLRLIYFSYDVKMKEKGDIPEGYSVSREKKERFSLILESASTNQTSMYLCASSSSPRTSGVTGELFFGEGSRLTVL.

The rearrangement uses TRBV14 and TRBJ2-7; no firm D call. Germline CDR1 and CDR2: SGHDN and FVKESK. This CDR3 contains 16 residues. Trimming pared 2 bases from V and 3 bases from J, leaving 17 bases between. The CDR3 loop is CASSQRAGNDLYEQYF. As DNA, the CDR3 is TGTGCCAGCAGCCAAAGGGCAGGAAACGACCTCTACGAGCAGTACTTC. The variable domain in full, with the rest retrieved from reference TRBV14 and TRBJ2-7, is EAGVTQFPSHSVIEKGQTVTLRCDPISGHDNLYWYRRVMGKEIKFLLHFVKESKQDESGMPNNRFLAERTGGTYSTLKVQPAELEDSGVYFCASSQRAGNDLYEQYFGPGTRLTVT.

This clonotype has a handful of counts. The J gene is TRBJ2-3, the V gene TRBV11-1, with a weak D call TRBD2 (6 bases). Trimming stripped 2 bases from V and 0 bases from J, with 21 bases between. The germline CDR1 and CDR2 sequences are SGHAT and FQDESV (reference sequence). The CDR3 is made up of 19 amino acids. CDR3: CASSLLTLWRGTSTDTQYF. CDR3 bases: TGTGCCAGCAGCTTATTGACCCTCTGGCGGGGCACTAGCACAGATACGCAGTATTTT.